The 16 T cell receptor delta chains in this list originate from one sample, sequenced in a study of gamma-delta T cells after stem cell transplantation (dated by TCRdb to the mid-2010s). Library preparation was by RT-PCR. Instrument on record: Illumina MiSeq. In TCRdb, clones were called once more from the public reads by CATT, and rows of identical DNA were later combined. Within this sample are roughly 3,000 delta-chain clones, with under 4.5% of them counted one time only. Clones ranked in the top ten supply around 26% of the sample. The material sequenced was gamma-delta T cells. Receptor source: a human donor. It is not recorded whose cells these are; they may come from a transplant donor.

Notes on this clone: The protein TCRdb gives is from a much larger clone and does not agree with this DNA's translation at residue 10, likely a read error; the protein shown here comes from the DNA. The V and J genes are TRDV2 and TRDJ1, with 7 positions matching TRDD3. J gave up 4 bases and V 0 bases, and 7 bases lay outside the gene matches. The CDR3 consists of 15 residues. Germline CDR1 and CDR2: GEAIGNYY and EKD. The CDR3 coding sequence is TGTGCCTGTGACACCGTGGGTGGATACGTCGATAAACTCATCTTT. It codes for CACDTVGGYVDKLIF.

This clone is termed medium-sized (0.01 to 0.1%). Given a much more abundant clone one base away, this may be a read error. The rearrangement uses TRDV2 and TRDJ1; TRDD3 is a possible D gene (5 bases). The CDR3 extends over 16 amino acids. V was clipped by 1 base and J by 0 bases, with 14 bases between them. CDR1 is GEAIGNYY and CDR2 is EKD in the germline V gene. The CDR3 reads CACDTLGASYTDKLIF. The CDR3 DNA is TGTGCCTGTGACACACTTGGGGCTAGTTACACCGATAAACTCATCTTT.

Points on this clone: The mismatch at residue 13 between this DNA's translation and the TCRdb protein of a much larger clone likely reflects a read error; the protein shown is translated from the DNA. The chain uses TRDV2 and TRDJ1; D is possibly TRDD3 (6 bases). The CDR3 covers 15 residues. Germline lookup yields CDR1 GEAIGNYY and CDR2 EKD. CDR3 region: CACVPLGVGADKPIF. The DNA for the CDR3 is TGTGCCTGTGTCCCTTTGGGGGTAGGCGCCGATAAACCCATCTTT.

By sample fraction, this clone is medium-sized (0.01 to 0.1%). The gene calls are TRDV2 and TRDJ1; 13 bases map to TRDD3. V was clipped by 1 base and J by 1 base; unmatched bases: 2. This CDR3 region has 16 residues. Germline V gene sequence: CDR1 GEAIGNYY, CDR2 EKD. The CDR3 nucleotides are TGTGCCTGTGACACACTGGGGGATACGTCCACCGATAAACTCATCTTT. It specifies CACDTLGDTSTDKLIF.

Only a few counts were recorded for this clone. With a much larger clone just one base away, this may be a read error. Other DNA sequences in this specimen translate into the identical CDR3. The V gene is TRDV2, the J gene TRDJ1; maybe TRDD3 (5 bases). CDR3 length: 15 residues. Per germline, CDR1 GEAIGNYY and CDR2 EKD. CDR3 DNA: TGTGCCTGTGACACCGTAGGGGGTTACACCGACAAACTCATCTTT. It yields the protein CACDTVGGYTDKLIF.

Worth noting for this clone: It differs at one base from a far larger clone, so likely a read error. Other DNA variants within this sample encode the same CDR3. The V gene is TRDV2, the J gene TRDJ1; 12 bases fit TRDD3. This CDR3 is built from 20 residues. CDR1 is GEAIGNYY, CDR2 EKD, per germline. CDR3 in amino acids: CACDKVAGGYAVGTTDKLIF. The CDR3 nucleotides read TGTGCTTGTGACAAGGTTGCTGGGGGATACGCGGTGGGTACCACCGATAAACTCATCTTT.

This clone has more than one count but fewer than ten. A far larger clone is only one base removed, so a read error is likely. The chain links TRDV2 to TRDJ1, with 8 positions matching TRDD3. Germline V gene lookup returns CDR1 GEAIGNYY and CDR2 EKD. The CDR3 loop spans 17 amino acids. This CDR3 reads CACDTLLGEKYTGKLIF. As DNA, the CDR3 is TGTGCCTGTGACACCCTCCTGGGGGAGAAGTACACCGGTAAACTCATCTTT.

A word on this clone: A read error likely explains why the TCRdb protein, taken from a much larger clone, differs from this DNA's translation at residue 7; the protein shown is translated from the DNA. The chain is built from TRDV2 and TRDJ1, with a tentative D call TRDD3 (6 bases). V shed 1 base and J shed 2 bases, with 16 bases lying between them. This CDR3 spans 16 amino acids. Looked up from germline, CDR1 is GEAIGNYY and CDR2 is EKD. The CDR3 coding sequence is TGTGCCTGTGACACTCTACAGGGGGAAAAAACCGATAAACTCATCTTT. This gives the protein CACDTLQGEKTDKLIF.

There are a few counts of this clone. The TCRdb record carries a much larger clone's protein, which differs from this DNA's translation at residue 9; a read error is the likely cause, and the protein listed here is the DNA translation. The V and J genes are TRDV2 and TRDJ1; 13 bases line up with TRDD3. J gave up 3 bases and V 3 bases, and 3 bases lay outside the gene matches. Germline CDR1 and CDR2: GEAIGNYY and EKD. There are 15 residues in the CDR3. CDR3 nucleotides: TGTGCCTGTGACCCACTGGGGGATACGGCCGATAAACTCATCTTT. Translation: CACDPLGDTADKLIF.

This clone is categorized as large. The genes are TRDV2 and TRDJ1; perhaps TRDD3 as D (6 bases). Trimming cost V 0 bases and J 4 bases, with 14 bases left between them. The CDR3 extends over 15 amino acids. Germline V gene lookup returns CDR1 GEAIGNYY and CDR2 EKD. Written as DNA, the CDR3 is TGTGCCTGTGACACCGTGGGGGCCGGGAACGATAAACTCATCTTT. Its protein product is CACDTVGAGNDKLIF.

Remarks on this clone: A far larger clone is one base from this, pointing to a likely read error. This sample also contains other DNA sequences that code for the same CDR3. V usage is TRDV2 and J usage is TRDJ1; no definite D call. The CDR3 spans 14 residues. In germline, CDR1 is GEAIGNYY, CDR2 EKD. The CDR3 spells CACDMVVRTDKLIF. CDR3 coding DNA: TGTGCTTGTGACATGGTCGTCCGTACCGATAAACTCATCTTT.

This clone was counted a few times. The CDR3 DNA is TGTGCCTGTGACCCACTGGGGGATATCGACCACCCAACCGATAAACTCATCTTT. Protein sequence: CACDPLGDIDHPTDKLIF. The chain joins TRDV2 to TRDJ1; 11 bases agree with TRDD3. CDR1 is GEAIGNYY and CDR2 is EKD in the germline V gene. V dropped 3 bases and J dropped 2; count of bases not matched to a gene: 13. CDR3 size: 18 residues.

In the case of this clone: This DNA translates differently at residue 5 from the TCRdb protein, which is that of a much larger clone; a read error is likely, and the protein shown is the DNA's own translation. The chain has TRDV2 and TRDJ1, with 12 bases matching TRDD3. The CDR3 has 16 residues. Trimming at V came to 3 bases and at J to 1 base, leaving 5 bases not matched to a gene. Germline CDR1 is GEAIGNYY and CDR2 is EKD. The CDR3 nucleotides are TGTGCCTGTGACTGGCTGGGGGATACGTCCACCGATAAACTCATCTTT. It encodes CACDWLGDTSTDKLIF.

On this clone itself: A much larger clonotype is one base distant, so this may be a read error. This sample also contains other DNA sequences that code for the same CDR3. This chain links TRDV2 with TRDJ1; D not resolved. This CDR3 region has 15 residues. CDR1 is GEAIGNYY, CDR2 EKD, per germline. The CDR3 is CACDTVARNTDKLIF. CDR3 nucleotide sequence: TGTGCCTGTGACACCGTTGCGCGGAACACCGATAAGCTCATCTTT.

There are a few counts of this clone. TCRdb lists the protein of a much larger clone for this DNA, which differs at residue 12, so this is likely a read error; the protein given here is translated from the DNA itself. The chain links TRDV2 to TRDJ1; 11 nucleotides match TRDD3. The trim removed 1 base at V and 0 bases at J, leaving 12 bases unmatched. Germline CDR1 reads GEAIGNYY; CDR2 reads EKD. CDR3 length equals 19 residues. CDR3 in amino acids: CACDTVAGGYPVNTDKLIF. CDR3 nucleotides: TGTGCCTGTGACACTGTTGCTGGGGGATACCCCGTTAACACCGATAAACTCATCTTT.

Points on this clone: A far larger clone is just one base off, so this is likely a read error. CDR3 nucleotide sequence: TGTGCCTGTGACACCGCTGCCGATTTCTCCCGTACTGGGGGTCCGGCTAGTAAACTCATCTTT. Translating it yields CACDTAADFSRTGGPASKLIF. The chain is built from TRDV2 and TRDJ1; 8 nucleotides agree with TRDD3. This CDR3 spans 21 amino acids. Germline V lookup: CDR1 GEAIGNYY, CDR2 EKD. J lost 7 bases, V lost 0 bases, and 27 bases had no gene match.